One sample yielded the 12 T cell receptor beta chains listed below, sequenced in a study of T-cell memory formation after mild COVID-19. TCRdb fed the 5' RACE reads into MiXCR, producing one record per CDR3 protein. The sample comprises 200,000 to 250,000 distinct CDR3 sequences, 15% to 17% of which are singletons, and 2.1% rests with the top ten. Sequences were obtained from PBMCs or a T cell subset sorted from them (not recorded which). The receptors derive from an adult woman who had mild COVID-19 (a few samples of this study predate the infection). Cell type and time point are not known.

The sample holds a few counts of this clonotype. The chain uses TRBV6-2 or TRBV6-3 and TRBJ2-7; weak D call: TRBD2 (5 bases). Germline V gene data show CDR1 as MNHEY and CDR2 as SVGEGT. The V end lost 8 bases, the J end lost 6 bases, and 11 bases lay between the germline ends. The CDR3 is 11 amino acids. The CDR3: CASRGLVEQYF. In DNA, the CDR3 is TGTGCCAGCCGCGGGCTAGTCGAGCAGTACTTC.

This clonotype was observed a few times. The CDR3 protein is CAREPRQDFSYEQYF. The CDR3 DNA reads TGTGCCAGGGAACCTAGACAGGACTTCTCCTACGAGCAGTACTTC. The chain joins TRBV12-3 or TRBV12-4 to TRBJ2-7; tentatively, D is TRBD1 (6 bases). This CDR3 contains 15 residues. The germline V and J ends were trimmed by 9 bases and 0 bases, with 18 bases remaining between them.

V is TRBV29-1 and J is TRBJ2-5; D gene uncertain. CDR3 length: 9 amino acids. CDR1 is SQVTM, CDR2 ANQGSEA, per germline. The chain's CDR3 is CSSGETQYF. The CDR3 region has the DNA TGCAGTTCCGGAGAGACCCAGTACTTC. Looking up the rest from reference TRBV29-1 and TRBJ2-5 gives the full variable domain: SAVISQKPSRDICQRGTSLTIQCQVDSQVTMMFWYRQQPGQSLTLIATANQGSEATYESGFVIDKFPISRPNLTFSTLTVSNMSPEDSSIYLCSSGETQYFGPGTRLLVL.

In its sample, this clonotype was seen a few times. V is TRBV6-2 or TRBV6-3 and J is TRBJ2-3, with TRBD1 identical over 7 bases. V shed 5 bases and J 7 bases; nucleotides not matched to a gene: 6. CDR3 size: 13 residues. Germline lookup yields CDR1 MNHEY and CDR2 SVGEGT. In DNA form, the CDR3 reads TGTGCCAGCAGTCAAGGGGGCTGGAATACGCAGTATTTT. This translates into CASSQGGWNTQYF.

The chain recombines TRBV6-2 or TRBV6-3 with TRBJ2-2; TRBD1 might be the D (6 bases). The CDR3 is 16 amino acids. In germline, CDR1 is MNHEY, CDR2 SVGEGT. V was shortened by 6 bases and J by 2 bases, with 16 bases between the two germline ends. CDR3 loop: CASRLPGQVNTGELFF. Written as DNA, the CDR3 is TGTGCCAGCAGATTACCGGGACAAGTAAACACCGGGGAGCTGTTTTTT.

The V and J genes are TRBV4-2 and TRBJ2-7; 8 bases line up with TRBD2. V lost 3 bases and J lost 6; bases outside the gene matches: 13. CDR3 length equals 16 residues. CDR1 LGHNA and CDR2 YNFKEQ come from the germline V gene. The CDR3 spells CASSQTSASRVGEQYF. CDR3 bases: TGTGCCAGCAGCCAGACTAGCGCTTCTCGGGTGGGCGAGCAGTACTTC.

This clonotype showed up many times. The rearrangement links TRBV12-3 or TRBV12-4 to TRBJ2-7; TRBD2 agrees at 8 bases. The CDR3 sequence is 15 residues long. The V and J ends lost 5 bases and 7 bases, in that order; junction bases with no gene match: 13. The CDR3 DNA is TGTGCCAGCAGTCCCACTAGCGGTGGGTCTTCGGAGCAGTACTTC. Translated, it gives CASSPTSGGSSEQYF.

This clonotype was observed a few times. This sequence joins TRBV20-1 and TRBJ1-1; TRBD1 aligns across 8 bases. This CDR3 region has 14 residues. Trimming at V came to 2 bases and at J to 5 bases, leaving 7 bases not matched to a gene. Per germline, CDR1 DFQATT and CDR2 SNEGSKA (reference sequence). The CDR3 DNA reads TGCAGTGCTAGATCGGACAGGGCCTCTACTGAAGCTTTCTTT. This sequence encodes CSARSDRASTEAFF.

This clonotype was recorded a few times. The chain uses TRBV5-1 and TRBJ1-6; 9 nucleotides match TRBD1. The ends lost 4 bases at V and 11 bases at J; junction bases unmatched: 7. Germline loops: CDR1 SGHRS, CDR2 YFSETQ. This CDR3 has 14 residues. In nucleotides, the CDR3 is TGCGCCAGCAGCCCGGGACAGGGATCGGCACCCCTCCACTTT. Encoded protein: CASSPGQGSAPLHF.

This chain uses TRBV12-3 or TRBV12-4 with TRBJ2-3, with a weak D call TRBD2 (5 bases). Deletions cut 8 bases from V and 8 bases from J, with 14 bases between. The CDR3 has 12 residues. The CDR3, as DNA: TGTGCCAGCGCCGCGGGCGTGAGTACGCAGTATTTT. This gives the protein CASAAGVSTQYF.

The chain uses TRBV6-6 and TRBJ1-5; D might be TRBD1 (5 bases). Germline-derived CDR1 and CDR2 are MNHNY and SVGAGI (reference sequence). This CDR3 contains 14 residues. Deletions cut 6 bases from V and 7 bases from J, with 16 bases between. Here the CDR3 reads CASSSRGTHQPQHF. The DNA for the CDR3 is TGTGCCAGCAGCTCCAGAGGGACTCACCAGCCCCAGCATTTT.

This clonotype has a count of ten or more. The chain combines TRBV4-1 with TRBJ1-4; D uncertain. Per germline, CDR1 MGHRA and CDR2 YSYEKL. This CDR3 region has 14 residues. V was shortened by 1 base and J by 0 bases, with 3 bases between the two germline ends. For the CDR3, the DNA is TGCGCCAGCAGCCAAGGCACAACTAATGAAAAACTGTTTTTT. It specifies CASSQGTTNEKLFF.